Detailed here is one TCR beta chain. The target antigen is unknown. This specimen belongs to a study of blood T cells in healthy people across ages. The authors ran a second PCR of roughly 7 to 11 cycles using a sample-barcoded 5' primer and a J-beta primer mix. TCRdb itself ran the 5' RACE reads through MiXCR, one entry per CDR3 protein. In the table there are roughly 800,000 distinct CDR3 sequences, 58% of which are singletons. In terms of origin and age, donors were healthy Caucasian individuals from Russia aged about 6 to 90. Donors each provided 8 to 10 milliliters of peripheral blood. Findings of the study overall: The study could not conclusively compare naive and antigen-experienced cells, given its unsorted PBMCs.

Trimming at V came to 5 bases and at J to 2 bases, leaving 8 bases not matched to a gene. The CDR3 extends over 16 amino acids. Germline V gene data show CDR1 as SGHTA and CDR2 as FQGNSA. The chain is built from TRBV7-2 and TRBJ2-5, with 10 bases aligning to TRBD2. Sequencing input: blood. This clonotype was sampled from a man aged 25 to 40 in good health. The CDR3 DNA is TGTGCCAGCAGCCCAGAAGTACTAGCGGGGCAAGAGACCCAGTACTTC. Translated: CASSPEVLAGQETQYF.